The clone carrying this T cell receptor (beta chain) was seen ten or more times. The antigen remains unidentified. Attachment of unique molecular identifiers to individual cDNA molecules was performed. TCRdb called the 5' RACE reads again in MiXCR, with one record for every CDR3 protein. This table has roughly 80,000 distinct CDR3 sequences, 8.5% to 10% appearing once. Germline V gene sequence: CDR1 SNHLY, CDR2 FYNNEI. The CDR3 is 14 residues long. J gave up 0 bases and V 6 bases, and 1 base lay outside the gene matches. The data originate from a study of early T cells in non-severe SARS-CoV-2 infection. Background on the study: The input, bulk RNA from unsorted whole blood, was sequenced, and chains were unpaired. Study observations and caveats: Sequences matched to VDJdb favored anti-spike CD8 responses, while private and CD4 specificities were missed.

The clonotype originates from an adult who was a healthcare worker with PCR-confirmed SARS-CoV-2 infection or an uninfected control (not recorded which). The rearrangement uses TRBV2 and TRBJ2-1, with 8 bases that match TRBD2. Sequencing was done on a sample of whole blood. The DNA for the CDR3 is TGTGCCAGCAGGAGCGGGAGCTCCTACAATGAGCAGTTCTTC. Protein: CASRSGSSYNEQFF. Variable domain in full (rest from reference TRBV2 and TRBJ2-1): EPEVTQTPSHQVTQMGQEVILRCVPISNHLYFYWYRQILGQKVEFLVSFYNNEISEKSEIFDDQFSVERPDGSNFTLKIRSTKLEDSAMYFCASRSGSSYNEQFFGPGTRLTVL.